The 7 T cell receptor beta chains given below trace back to one sample, sequenced in a study of human T cells and chemical hapten exposure. One entry per CDR3 protein results from TCRdb running MiXCR on the RACE reads. The repertoire includes 150,000 to 200,000 distinct CDR3 sequences, roughly 30% of them detected once, and roughly 3% sits in the top ten. Time point noted: pre-sensitization, week 0. The treatment here: therapeutic diphenylcyclopropenone sensitization with weekly scalp DPC. The specimen comprised whole blood, sampled in connection with sensitization to the hapten diphenylcyclopropenone (DPC). Receptors originate from a woman younger than 45 with alopecia areata. Some clones in this sample may be carry-over from other donors' samples.

There are a few counts of this clonotype. This chain connects TRBV24-1 to TRBJ2-5, with D perhaps TRBD1 (6 bases). V was shortened by 5 bases and J by 3 bases, with 9 bases between the two germline ends. CDR3 size: 13 residues. From germline, CDR1 is KGHDR and CDR2 SFDVKD. For the CDR3, the DNA is TGTGCCACCAGTGTGGCAGGGGAAGAGACCCAGTACTTC. Translated, it gives CATSVAGEETQYF.

As concerns this clonotype: A read error may explain this, as a much larger clone is one base away. The chain has TRBV25-1 and TRBJ2-7; 8 nucleotides match TRBD2. Germline loops: CDR1 MGHDK, CDR2 SYGVNS. The CDR3 loop spans 21 amino acids. Trimming at V came to 5 bases and at J to 5 bases, leaving 29 bases not matched to a gene. This chain's CDR3 is CASSFQGSLKAGGPDPHEQYF. CDR3 DNA: TGTGCCAGCAGTTTTCAGGGAAGTCTTAAGGCGGGAGGTCCAGACCCCCACGAGCAGTACTTC.

This sequence joins TRBV5-1 and TRBJ2-1, with TRBD1 identical over 7 bases. CDR3 length: 14 residues. V shed 3 bases and J 6 bases; nucleotides not matched to a gene: 6. Germline V gene sequence: CDR1 SGHRS, CDR2 YFSETQ. The CDR3 is CASSSLDRVNEQFF. The CDR3 DNA reads as TGCGCCAGCAGCTCCTTAGACAGGGTCAATGAGCAGTTCTTC.

The rearrangement uses TRBV5-8 and TRBJ1-2; possible D gene TRBD1, 6 bases. CDR3 size: 15 residues. In germline, CDR1 is SGHTS, CDR2 YDEGEE. Trimming removed 4 bases at V and 4 bases at J, with 17 bases between. The CDR3 here is CASSPYVGGAYGYTF. The CDR3 DNA reads as TGTGCCAGCAGCCCCTACGTCGGGGGCGCCTATGGCTACACCTTC.

In this sample, this clonotype turned up many times. The chain employs TRBV3-1 and TRBJ1-6; D might be TRBD1 (5 bases). Between the trimmed V and J ends, which lost 1 base and 9 bases, there was a span of 10 bases. CDR1 LGHDT and CDR2 YNNKEL come from the germline V gene (reference sequence). The CDR3 runs 14 residues. The CDR3 DNA sequence: TGTGCCAGCAGCCAAGGGGACGGCCTTTCACCCCTCCACTTT. It encodes CASSQGDGLSPLHF.

This chain joins TRBV28 and TRBJ2-5; 8 positions agree with TRBD2. The V gene end was trimmed by 2 bases and the J gene end by 6 bases; junction bases not matched to a gene: 8. This CDR3 comprises 15 residues. CDR1 MDHEN and CDR2 SYDVKM come from the germline V gene. The CDR3 is CASSLRGGPEKTQYF. The CDR3 DNA follows: TGTGCCAGCAGTTTACGGGGGGGCCCAGAAAAGACCCAGTACTTC.

This CDR3 reads CSVEDRAGVYGYTF. For the CDR3, the DNA is TGCAGCGTTGAAGATAGGGCAGGGGTCTATGGCTACACCTTC. The V gene is TRBV29-1, the J gene TRBJ1-2; D might be TRBD1 (6 bases). The V gene's germline CDR1 is SQVTM and CDR2 ANQGSEA. Between the trimmed V and J ends, which lost 0 bases and 4 bases, there was a span of 12 bases. This CDR3 has 14 residues.